This TCR beta chain derives from a study of Ad26.COV2.S vaccination and SARS-CoV-2 variants. Study details: Donor got 5x10^10 or 1x10^11 viral particles of Ad26.COV2.S. The study's findings and limits: People who got the vaccine had more spike-specific TCR breadth than people who got placebo. People who got the vaccine or the placebo had similar non-spike TCR breadth.

Documented treatment: roughly 18 received Ad26.COV2.S at low or high dose, single or two shots; about 5 received placebo; per-sample allocation not given. Sample collection was performed on day 63 after the first vaccine or placebo injection. Whoever gave the sample was an adult aged 18-55 years in Boston. Here immunoSEQ multiplex PCR was the method, and the copy in TCRdb shows in-frame clones only, minus some. The sample records some 330,000 clones, under 90% being singletons. On this clone itself: Its antigen remains unidentified.

The CDR3 is made up of 16 amino acids. Per the germline V gene, CDR1 is SGHVS and CDR2 is FNYEAQ. The germline V and J ends were trimmed by 1 base and 6 bases, with 13 bases remaining between them. This TCR was recovered from a person aged 18-65 years who received the Ad26.COV2.S COVID-19 vaccine or a placebo. The sample here was peripheral blood, taken in a trial of Ad26.COV2.S vaccine versus placebo. The genes are TRBV7-6 and TRBJ1-6; D may be TRBD1 (5 bases). In DNA form, the CDR3 reads TGTGCCAGCAGCTTAGATGGCGGGGCGGGTAATTCACCCCTCCACTTT. Protein product: CASSLDGGAGNSPLHF.